This record covers a single T cell receptor (beta chain). Its specific antigen is unknown. Per-base quality was not reported, and no clone a single base away is much larger than it. Inclusive of the bounding cysteine and phenylalanine, the CDR3 is 16 residues long. Here the CDR3 DNA is all that survives: 48 bases in frame from base 1. The germline V gene (reference sequence) supplies CDR1 LNHDA and CDR2 SQIVND. The V end gives up 0 bases and the J end 5 bases, leaving 9 bases in the junction not matched to a gene. This record comes from a study of blood T cell repertoires in COVID-19 (TCRdb year 2020). For the wider study: Samples covering the acute and convalescent phases of COVID-19 were provided by collaborators in the United States, Italy and Spain. The material from the prospective study consisted of cDNA or gDNA derived from T cells, B-cell-depleted T cells, or PBMCs. Deeply sampled blood TCRbeta repertoires from subjects exposed to, actively infected with, or recovered from COVID-19 were included in the dataset. The repertoires were released in a freely available public database intended as a resource for research on the immune response to SARS-CoV-2. The samples were drawn from two sources: the first 160 participants of the ongoing ImmuneRACE study, and about 1,300 subjects contributed by 6 global collaborators. The sample metadata nearly always contained a de-identified subject ID, COVID-19 status, age in years and sex. Where HLA class I and class II types were available, the types were taken from metadata supplied by the sample provider, not from assay-based typing.

TCRbeta CDR3 regions were amplified from genomic DNA by means of the immunoSEQ Assay, a bias-controlled multiplex PCR. In the source study's methods: Within the assay, amplification of reference gene primers was used to estimate how many nucleated cells each sample contained. Sequence reads were collapsed and filtered to measure the absolute abundance of every unique TCRbeta CDR3 rearrangement. Productive Simpson clonality was computed per sample as the square root of Simpson's diversity index over productive rearrangements. The source is immuneACCESS, and TCRdb retained only in-frame sequences with V and J called. Part of the clones is not carried over; for the studies checked, unresolved V genes explain less than half of this, and the remainder is unexplained. The DNA gave D and trimming, while V, J and clone size come from that table. A total of 160,000 or so clones appear in this sample, approximately 82% of them only once. The ten most abundant clones make up 10% to 15% of the sample.

The research as a whole found: How much clinical and demographic metadata was included differed by source and by participant, and the metadata was provided uncurated.

Another Seattle source contributed samples from volunteer blood donors who had recovered from COVID-19. The collaborating institutions used their own protocols to collect whole blood in K2EDTA tubes. For TCRbeta analysis, collaborator samples were shipped as frozen whole blood, as isolated PBMCs, or as DNA extracted from either sample type. This sequence was found in a man between 65 and 79 years old who had recovered from COVID-19. The sequencing sample was made of peripheral blood. Here the chain combines TRBV19 and TRBJ2-7, with 8 central nucleotides matching TRBD2. The DNA reads TGTGCCAGTAGTATAGAGGTGCAAGCGGGAGTAAACGAGCAGTACTTC. Its amino acids are CASSIEVQAGVNEQYF. The full variable domain, with segments outside the CDR3 supplied by the reference TRBV19 and TRBJ2-7 proteins, appears as DGGITQSPKYLFRKEGQNVTLSCEQNLNHDAMYWYRQDPGQGLRLIYYSQIVNDFQKGDIAEGYSVSREKKESFPLTVTSAQKNPTAFYLCASSIEVQAGVNEQYFGPGTRLTVT.